One sample yielded the 21 T cell receptor beta chains listed below, sequenced in a study of blood T cell repertoires in COVID-19. Here immunoSEQ multiplex PCR was the method, and the copy in TCRdb shows in-frame clones only, minus some. The sample gives approximately 290,000 clones, roughly 88% of which show up once; around 1% is in the top ten. The material sequenced was peripheral blood. These receptors all stem from a human donor with COVID-19, enrolled during active disease. The donor label of this sample is uncertain.

This clone was seen just once. The chain links TRBV7-8 to TRBJ1-1; no clear D gene. V dropped 8 bases and J dropped 1 base, with 14 bases sitting between them. The CDR3 is 14 residues long. From germline, CDR1 is SGHVS and CDR2 FQNEAQ. CDR3 sequence reads: CASCLTPGNTEAFF. CDR3 DNA sequence: TGTGCCAGCTGCCTGACCCCGGGGAACACTGAAGCTTTCTTT.

The rearrangement links TRBV11-2 to TRBJ2-7, with 9 bases matching TRBD2. The CDR3 runs to 16 residues. Germline CDR1 is SGHAT and CDR2 is FQNNGV. The J segment lost 6 bases and the V segment lost 4 bases, leaving 13 bases of the junction unmatched. The CDR3 sequence is CASSSGLLAGWGEQYF. DNA of the CDR3: TGTGCCAGCAGCTCCGGACTGCTAGCGGGATGGGGCGAGCAGTACTTC.

The chain couples TRBV6-2 or TRBV6-3 to TRBJ1-3, with a weak D call TRBD1 (6 bases). The germline V and J ends were trimmed by 5 bases and 0 bases, with 14 bases remaining between them. The CDR3 has 16 residues. CDR1 and CDR2 from the germline V gene are MNHEY and SVGEGT. CDR3: CASSRTTGYSGNTIYF. CDR3 coding DNA: TGTGCCAGCAGTCGTACGACAGGCTACTCTGGAAACACCATATATTTT.

This chain uses TRBV28 with TRBJ2-2; 7 nucleotides agree with TRBD1. CDR1 is MDHEN and CDR2 is SYDVKM in the germline V gene. V trimming: 6 bases; J trimming: 4 bases; junction bases outside the gene matches: 8. The CDR3 totals 15 residues. This chain's CDR3 is CASSNRGAGTGELFF. DNA of the CDR3: TGTGCCAGCAGCAACAGGGGCGCGGGCACCGGGGAGCTGTTTTTT.

The rearrangement joins TRBV29-1 to TRBJ1-5; D not resolved. CDR1 is SQVTM, CDR2 ANQGSEA, per germline. This CDR3 region has 16 residues. This chain's CDR3 is CNTRRGAGASNQPQHF. CDR3 coding DNA: TGCAACACCCGACGGGGAGCGGGCGCGAGCAATCAGCCCCAGCATTTT. The variable domain in full, with the rest retrieved from reference TRBV29-1 and TRBJ1-5, is SAVISQKPSRDICQRGTSLTIQCQVDSQVTMMFWYRQQPGQSLTLIATANQGSEATYESGFVIDKFPISRPNLTFSTLTVSNMSPEDSSIYLCNTRRGAGASNQPQHFGDGTRLSIL.

In this sample, this clone turned up a few times. This chain connects TRBV9 to TRBJ1-3; possible D gene TRBD1, 6 bases. CDR1 SGDLS and CDR2 YYNGEE come from the germline V gene. The CDR3 extends over 15 amino acids. With 5 bases removed from V and 4 bases from J, the gap between germline ends came to 16 bases. As DNA, the CDR3 is TGTGCCAGCAGTGCCGGGGGGGCGGGCGGAAACACCATATATTTT. The encoded protein is CASSAGGAGGNTIYF.

This chain connects TRBV29-1 to TRBJ2-7, with D possibly TRBD2 on 5 matching bases. Germline CDR1 and CDR2: SQVTM and ANQGSEA. V was clipped by 3 bases and J by 3 bases, with 15 bases between them. The CDR3 is 14 amino acids. The CDR3 region is CSVDGGGNFYEQYF. The CDR3 region has the DNA TGCAGCGTTGATGGCGGAGGAAACTTCTACGAGCAGTACTTC.

This chain connects TRBV29-1 to TRBJ2-2; 7 bases are shared with TRBD1. V gave up 0 bases and J gave up 0 bases; unmatched junction bases: 4. Germline lookup yields CDR1 SQVTM and CDR2 ANQGSEA. The CDR3 length is 16 residues. The CDR3 DNA reads as TGCAGCGTTGAAGATCCCGGGACAGCGAACACCGGGGAGCTGTTTTTT. It specifies CSVEDPGTANTGELFF.

This clone has just one count. V gene TRBV29-1 combines with J gene TRBJ2-5, with D tentatively TRBD2 (6 bases). V shed 1 base and J shed 2 bases, with 8 bases lying between them. CDR3 length: 13 amino acids. The germline CDR1 and CDR2 sequences are SQVTM and ANQGSEA. CDR3 sequence (DNA): TGCAGCGTTGAAGTGGAGGGGCAAGAGACCCAGTACTTC. Amino acid sequence: CSVEVEGQETQYF.

This clone was detected once. The CDR3 DNA reads TGTGCAAGTCGCCAGATTCGGACAGCGAACACTGAAGCTTTCTTT. It specifies CASRQIRTANTEAFF. V usage is TRBV12-2 and J usage is TRBJ1-1; the DNA was not used to check the table's D call, TRBD1. TRBV12-2 is annotated as a pseudogene. This CDR3 spans 15 amino acids.

This clone was picked up one time. A junction end diverges from the germline sequence, so it may reflect a read error. The rearrangement joins TRBV7-7 to TRBJ2-3; 12 bases map to TRBD1. CDR1 is SSHAT and CDR2 is FNYEAQ in the germline V gene (reference sequence). The CDR3 has 16 amino acids. The CDR3 here is CASSSGTGGETDTQYF. The CDR3, as DNA: TGTGCTAGCAGCTCCGGGACAGGGGGCGAGACAGATACGCAGTATTTT.

This clone was counted a single time. The chain has TRBV10-3 and TRBJ2-7, with D maybe TRBD1 (6 bases). CDR3 size: 14 residues. V shed 6 bases and J shed 6 bases, with 18 bases lying between them. Looked up from germline, CDR1 is ENHRY and CDR2 is SYGVKD. The CDR3, as DNA: TGTGCCATCAGAACAGGGTTTGGGGCTCTCGAGCAGTACTTC. It encodes CAIRTGFGALEQYF.

The gene calls are TRBV6-5 and TRBJ1-1; TRBD1 agrees at 7 bases. Germline assignment: CDR1 MNHEY and CDR2 SVGAGI. Unmatched junction bases numbered 9, after V lost 6 bases and J lost 5 bases. CDR3 length equals 14 residues. The CDR3 nucleotides are TGTGCCAGCAGGACAGGGCCCGGGGGAACTGAAGCTTTCTTT. It codes for CASRTGPGGTEAFF.

CDR3 in DNA: TGTGCCAGCAGTTTATATGGACTCTCCGTCACCGGGGAGCTGTTTTTT. It specifies CASSLYGLSVTGELFF. The chain is built from TRBV27 and TRBJ2-2; a possible D gene is TRBD2 (5 bases). The CDR3 consists of 16 residues. Trimming removed 1 base at V and 4 bases at J, with 13 bases between. The V gene's germline CDR1 is MNHEY and CDR2 SMNVEV (reference sequence).

The V and J genes are TRBV29-1 and TRBJ1-2; a possible D gene is TRBD1 (6 bases). Germline values: CDR1 SQVTM, CDR2 ANQGSEA. Deletions cut 2 bases from V and 4 bases from J, with 17 bases between. The CDR3 runs to 15 residues. Here the CDR3 DNA reads TGCAGCGTTGAATTCCCCCAGGGGTTTGGCTATGGCTACACCTTC. Translating it yields CSVEFPQGFGYGYTF.

This rearrangement joins TRBV4-1 to TRBJ2-3; D is unclear. The V gene's germline CDR1 is MGHRA and CDR2 YSYEKL. V lost 0 bases and J lost 0, with 13 bases in between. This CDR3 is 17 amino acids long. The CDR3 spells CASSQEGSATSTDTQYF. The DNA of the CDR3 is TGCGCCAGCAGCCAAGAAGGAAGCGCCACTAGCACAGATACGCAGTATTTT.

This chain links TRBV7-9 with TRBJ1-2; the D gene is possibly TRBD1 (5 bases). Germline-derived CDR1 and CDR2 are SEHNR and FQNEAQ (reference sequence). The CDR3 contains 16 residues. V lost 3 bases and J 1 base, leaving 15 bases between the germline ends. The CDR3 DNA reads as TGTGCCAGCAGCTTGGACGCGGGGGATCTTAACTATGGCTACACCTTC. Translated, it gives CASSLDAGDLNYGYTF.

The gene calls are TRBV11-3 and TRBJ2-2; 7 bases are shared with TRBD1. The CDR3 length is 15 residues. Losses at the gene ends were 5 bases for V and 4 bases for J; bases not matched to a gene: 7. Germline CDR1 is SGHNT and CDR2 is YENEEA. Here the CDR3 reads CASSPGGQITGELFF. CDR3 sequence (DNA): TGTGCCAGCAGCCCAGGGGGACAGATCACCGGGGAGCTGTTTTTT.

The chain couples TRBV28 to TRBJ2-1; 13 bases are a match to TRBD2. The ends lost 7 bases at V and 6 bases at J; junction bases unmatched: 15. Germline values: CDR1 MDHEN, CDR2 SYDVKM. There are 18 residues in the CDR3. This CDR3 reads CASKHSGLAGVFGNEQFF. In DNA, the CDR3 is TGTGCCAGCAAGCACAGTGGACTAGCGGGAGTCTTCGGCAATGAGCAGTTCTTC.

The chain employs TRBV6-6 and TRBJ1-2, with D possibly TRBD1 on 6 matching bases. The V gene lost 5 bases and the J gene lost 5 bases, with 24 bases spanning the gap. CDR1 is MNHNY, CDR2 SVGAGI, per germline (reference sequence). The CDR3 spans 17 residues. For the CDR3, the DNA is TGTGCCAGCAGTCCAGATCGGACAGTCCTCTCGGGATATGGCTACACCTTC. It translates to CASSPDRTVLSGYGYTF.

V and J are TRBV7-2 and TRBJ2-1; TRBD2 might be the D (5 bases). The CDR3 contains 15 residues. The germline CDR1 and CDR2 sequences are SGHTA and FQGNSA. Trimming stripped 1 base from V and 4 bases from J, with 11 bases between. The CDR3 here is CASSLEGGEYNEQFF. DNA of the CDR3: TGTGCCAGCAGCTTAGAAGGAGGAGAGTACAATGAGCAGTTCTTC.